This TCR beta chain stems from a study of OX40 agonist ivuxolimab in advanced cancers. The assay was immunoSEQ multiplex PCR, and TCRdb's table has in-frame clones only and misses some. The sample has approximately 58,000 clones; over 80% are singletons. The CDR3 runs 18 residues. Losses at the gene ends were 0 bases for V and 5 bases for J; bases not matched to a gene: 14. Per germline, CDR1 LNHNV and CDR2 YYDKDF (reference sequence). Material: CD4+ or CD8+ T cells sorted from blood, obtained in a trial of the OX40 agonist ivuxolimab. The chain is built from TRBV15 and TRBJ1-2; TRBD1 matches 8 bases. The TCR was taken from an adult with an advanced solid tumor such as melanoma, head and neck, liver or kidney cancer. CDR3 DNA sequence: TGTGCCACCAGCAGAGATCCGGGACAGGCTATCTTTCGGTATGGCTACACCTTC. It yields the protein CATSRDPGQAIFRYGYTF.